This TCR beta chain is drawn from a study of identical twins. This CDR3 contains 13 residues. Germline V gene data show CDR1 as SGHVS and CDR2 as FQNEAQ. V was shortened by 3 bases and J by 7 bases, with 9 bases between the two germline ends. Via MiXCR, TCRdb re-called the 5' RACE reads, giving one row per CDR3 protein. Counted here are under 300,000 distinct CDR3 sequences, over 11% occurring once; the ten biggest clones make up 8.8%. This chain connects TRBV7-8 to TRBJ2-2; no firm D call. The sequenced material came from memory (CD45RO+) T cells sorted from blood. The receptor's source is a woman aged 18 to 35 in good health. The CDR3 loop is CASSFPGNGELFF. The CDR3 DNA follows: TGTGCCAGCAGCTTCCCAGGAAACGGGGAGCTGTTTTTT.